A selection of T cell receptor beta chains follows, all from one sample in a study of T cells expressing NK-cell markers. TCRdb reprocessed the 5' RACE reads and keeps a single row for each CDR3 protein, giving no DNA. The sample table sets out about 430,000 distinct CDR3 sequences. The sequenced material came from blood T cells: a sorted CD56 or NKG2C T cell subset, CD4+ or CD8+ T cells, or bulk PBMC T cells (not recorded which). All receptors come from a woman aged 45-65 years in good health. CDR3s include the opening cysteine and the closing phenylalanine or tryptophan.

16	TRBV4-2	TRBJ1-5	CASSQDPGTGLQPQHF
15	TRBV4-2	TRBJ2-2	CASSQTTGPTGELFF
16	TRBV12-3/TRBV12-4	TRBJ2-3	CASSLMLAVGTDTQYF
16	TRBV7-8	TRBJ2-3	CASSLRGQLSTDTQYF
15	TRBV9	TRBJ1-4	CASSLTVSTNEKLFF
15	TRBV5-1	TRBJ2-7	CASSLSAIRSYEQYF
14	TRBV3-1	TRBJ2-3	CASSQGEGTDTQYF
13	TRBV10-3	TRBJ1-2	CAISDVSSYGYTF
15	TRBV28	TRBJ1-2	CASSPRLTGGHGYTF
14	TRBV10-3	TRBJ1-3	CAIKPGASGNTIYF
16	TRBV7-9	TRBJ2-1	CASSLGVLARYNEQFF
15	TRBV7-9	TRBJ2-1	CASSPRSLGLNEQFF
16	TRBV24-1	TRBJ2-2	CATAGLAGDNTGELFF
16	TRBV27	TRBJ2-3	CASRATGLAATDTQYF
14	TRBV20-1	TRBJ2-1	CSTGASDYSNEQFF
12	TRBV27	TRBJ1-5	CASGLTAGPQHF
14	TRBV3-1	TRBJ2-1	CASSFDSSYNEQFF
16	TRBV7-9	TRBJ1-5	CASSTGTGSILGPQHF
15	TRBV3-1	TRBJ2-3	CASSRGTRATDTQYF
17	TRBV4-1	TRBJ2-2	CASSQEGRTSSNGELFF
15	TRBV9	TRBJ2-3	CASSVETEVVNTQYF
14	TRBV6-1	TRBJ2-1	CASSVFGGLNEQFF
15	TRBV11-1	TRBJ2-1	CASSSSGLREGEQFF
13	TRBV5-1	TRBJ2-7	CASSPGAGSEQYF
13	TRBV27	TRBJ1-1	CASSSSGVTEAFF
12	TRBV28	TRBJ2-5	CASSGIDPSQYF
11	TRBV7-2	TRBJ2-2	CASSFRRELFF
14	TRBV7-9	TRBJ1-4	CASSFRADREKLFF
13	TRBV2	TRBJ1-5	CASTERKDQPQHF
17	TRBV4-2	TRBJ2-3	CASSQDGTSGTTDTQYF
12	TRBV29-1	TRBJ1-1	CSAVIQGTEAFF
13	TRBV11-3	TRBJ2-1	CAVREGPGSEQFF
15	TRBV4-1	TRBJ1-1	CASSQGRQGGTEAFF
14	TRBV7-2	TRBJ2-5	CASSLSDGEETQYF
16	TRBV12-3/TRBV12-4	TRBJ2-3	CASSYRGLAAEGTQYF
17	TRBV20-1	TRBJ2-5	CSADFFLGGETQETQYF
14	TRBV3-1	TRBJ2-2	CASSAGVNTGELFF
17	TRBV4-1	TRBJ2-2	CASSQVRERQNTGELFF
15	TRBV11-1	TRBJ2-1	CASSADHSSYNEQFF
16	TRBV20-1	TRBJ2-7	CSAREGRGTGGYEQYF
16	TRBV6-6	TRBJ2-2	CASGRLAGGWTGELFF
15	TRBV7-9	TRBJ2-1	CASSLVVAWYNEQFF
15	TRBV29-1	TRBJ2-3	CSSTFTSGNTDTQYF
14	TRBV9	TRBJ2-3	CASSAGPNTDTQYF
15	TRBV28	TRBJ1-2	CASITPSGKNYGYTF
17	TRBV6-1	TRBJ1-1	CASSRAKTGGMNTEAFF
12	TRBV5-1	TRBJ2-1	CASSWTRDEQFF
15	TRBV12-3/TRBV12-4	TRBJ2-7	CASSPGASGDVEQYF
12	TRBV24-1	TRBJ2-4	CATRDSKNIQYF
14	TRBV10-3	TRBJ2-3	CAISESGSSLPWYF
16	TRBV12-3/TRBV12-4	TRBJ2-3	CASSLVPGRVTDTQYF